The TCR beta chain under discussion was sequenced for a study of blood T cell repertoires in COVID-19. Trimming cost V 1 base and J 4 bases, with 17 bases left between them. Germline loops: CDR1 MNHEY, CDR2 SMNVEV (reference sequence). The CDR3 spans 17 residues. Measured with immunoSEQ multiplex PCR; TCRdb has only the in-frame clones, and not every one. The sample has 150,000 or so clones, about 80% seen once. The sequenced material came from peripheral blood. The TCR sequence derives from a woman in her fifties or sixties with acute or convalescent COVID-19. The chain uses TRBV27 and TRBJ1-5; D might be TRBD1 (5 bases). The CDR3 reads CASSLFPPGRVNQPQHF. For the CDR3, the DNA is TGTGCCAGCAGTTTATTCCCTCCGGGCAGGGTAAATCAGCCCCAGCATTTT.